This T cell receptor beta chain came from a study of Graves' ophthalmopathy and Graves' hyperthyroidism. Amplified material comprised TCR beta CDR3 regions derived from RNA transcripts. First-round RT-PCR relied on HTBI primers, and a second-round multiplex PCR came next. TCRdb reanalysed the multiplex PCR reads using MiXCR and keeps one entry per CDR3 protein. The table shows 350,000 to 400,000 distinct CDR3 sequences, with about 16% occurring only once. V lost 6 bases to trimming and J lost 5 bases, with 12 bases between them. Germline loops: CDR1 MDHEN, CDR2 SYDVKM. The CDR3 consists of 13 residues. This clonotype came up many times. Its target is not known. Study-wide results and limits: Blood repertoires reportedly contained most expanded thyroid clonotypes above 0.001 frequency.

This chain links TRBV28 with TRBJ2-3; D is possibly TRBD1 (5 bases). Material: peripheral blood. The sequence was obtained from a woman between 18 and 30 years old with Graves' ophthalmopathy. The CDR3 loop is CASSPGREDTQYF. The CDR3 nucleotides are TGTGCCAGCAGCCCCGGCAGGGAAGATACGCAGTATTTT.